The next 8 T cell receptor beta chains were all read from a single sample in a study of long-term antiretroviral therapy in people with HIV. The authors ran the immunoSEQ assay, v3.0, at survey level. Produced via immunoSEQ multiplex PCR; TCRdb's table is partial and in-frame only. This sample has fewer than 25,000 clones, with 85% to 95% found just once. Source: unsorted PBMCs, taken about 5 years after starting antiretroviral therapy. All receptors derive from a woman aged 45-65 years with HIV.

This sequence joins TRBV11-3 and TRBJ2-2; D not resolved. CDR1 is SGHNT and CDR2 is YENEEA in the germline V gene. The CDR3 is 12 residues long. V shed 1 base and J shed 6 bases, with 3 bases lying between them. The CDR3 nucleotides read TGTGCCAGCAGCTTAGGCCCCGGGGAGCTGTTTTTT. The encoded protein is CASSLGPGELFF.

The CDR3 DNA reads as TGTGCCACCAGCAGAGATGGCAACGGCAATGAGCAGTTCTTC. The encoded protein is CATSRDGNGNEQFF. The chain joins TRBV15 to TRBJ2-1; D unclear. V lost 0 bases to trimming and J lost 6 bases, with 9 bases between them. Germline V gives CDR1 LNHNV, CDR2 YYDKDF (reference sequence). The CDR3 has 14 amino acids.

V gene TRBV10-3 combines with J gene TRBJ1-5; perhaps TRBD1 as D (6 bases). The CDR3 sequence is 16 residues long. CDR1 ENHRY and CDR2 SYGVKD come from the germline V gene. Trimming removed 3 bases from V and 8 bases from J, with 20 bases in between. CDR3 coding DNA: TGTGCCATCAGTGAAAGTCTGGTCCAGGGGACGGAGCCCCAGCATTTT. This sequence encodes CAISESLVQGTEPQHF.

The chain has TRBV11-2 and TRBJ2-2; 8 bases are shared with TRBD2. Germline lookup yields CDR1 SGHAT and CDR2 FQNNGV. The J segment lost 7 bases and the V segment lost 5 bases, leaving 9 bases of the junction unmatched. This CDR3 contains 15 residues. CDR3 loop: CASSPSGPWGGELFF. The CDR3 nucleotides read TGTGCCAGCAGCCCTAGCGGGCCCTGGGGCGGGGAGCTGTTTTTT.

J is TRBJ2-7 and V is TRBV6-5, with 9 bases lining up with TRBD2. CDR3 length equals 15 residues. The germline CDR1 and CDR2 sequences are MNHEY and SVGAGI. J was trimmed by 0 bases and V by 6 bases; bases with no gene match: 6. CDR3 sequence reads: CASSERLADSYEQYF. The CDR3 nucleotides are TGTGCCAGCAGCGAAAGACTAGCGGACTCCTACGAGCAGTACTTC.

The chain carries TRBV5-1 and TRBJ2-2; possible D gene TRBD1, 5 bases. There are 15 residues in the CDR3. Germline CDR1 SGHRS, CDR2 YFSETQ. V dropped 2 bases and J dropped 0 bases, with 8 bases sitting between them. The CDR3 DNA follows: TGCGCCAGCAGCTTAGGGGCTACGAACACCGGGGAGCTGTTTTTT. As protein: CASSLGATNTGELFF.

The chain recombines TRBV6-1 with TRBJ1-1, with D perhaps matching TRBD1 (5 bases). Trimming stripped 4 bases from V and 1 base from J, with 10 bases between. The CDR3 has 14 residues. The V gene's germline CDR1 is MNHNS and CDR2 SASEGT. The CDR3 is CASSVGPTNTEAFF. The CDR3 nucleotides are TGTGCCAGCAGTGTGGGACCGACGAACACTGAAGCTTTCTTT.

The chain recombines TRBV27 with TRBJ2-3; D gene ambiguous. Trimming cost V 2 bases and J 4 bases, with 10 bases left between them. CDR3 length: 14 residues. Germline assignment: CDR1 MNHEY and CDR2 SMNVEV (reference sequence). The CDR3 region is CASSLGLSSDTQYF. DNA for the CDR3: TGTGCCAGCAGTTTAGGTCTATCCTCAGATACGCAGTATTTT.